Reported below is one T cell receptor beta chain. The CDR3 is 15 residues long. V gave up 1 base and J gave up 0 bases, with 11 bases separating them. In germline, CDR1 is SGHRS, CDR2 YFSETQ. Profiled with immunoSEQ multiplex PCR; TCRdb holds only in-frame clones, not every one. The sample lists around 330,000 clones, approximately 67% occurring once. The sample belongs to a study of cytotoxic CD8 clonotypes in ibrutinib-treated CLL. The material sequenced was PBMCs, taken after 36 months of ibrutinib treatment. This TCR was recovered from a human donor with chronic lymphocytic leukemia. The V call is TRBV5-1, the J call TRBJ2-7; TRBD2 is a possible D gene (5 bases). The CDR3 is CASSLSFGGSYEQYF. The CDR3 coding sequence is TGCGCCAGCAGCTTGTCTTTCGGAGGCTCCTACGAGCAGTACTTC.